This paragraph covers one T cell receptor (beta chain) sequence. Its antigen is unknown. The germline V gene has CDR1 MDHEN and CDR2 SYDVKM. The CDR3 extends over 14 amino acids. J was trimmed by 12 bases and V by 6 bases; bases with no gene match: 15. PCR amplification relied on 60 Vbeta primers (plus 13 Jbeta primers). Clones were read by immunoSEQ multiplex PCR, and TCRdb kept only the in-frame ones, dropping some. Among 100,000 to 150,000 clones listed, roughly 68% were seen once. These data belong to a study of cytomegalovirus exposure and HLA in healthy donors. Across the whole study: Of all 400 or so donors who were genotyped, 75% to 90% belonged to the Caucasian-associated ancestry cluster. Study-wide results and limits: Many donors shared some public TCRs, even though most TCR sequences were rare.

Sequences were obtained from PBMCs. This TCR derives from a woman aged 50 to 60 in good health and CMV-seropositive. The chain combines TRBV28 with TRBJ2-7; 9 nucleotides match TRBD1. The CDR3 region is CASRRTSGTGNWYF. CDR3 in DNA: TGTGCCAGCAGGCGAACCTCCGGGACAGGGAATTGGTACTTC.